The source of this T cell receptor beta chain is a study of cytomegalovirus exposure and HLA in healthy donors. The study's findings and limits: The authors listed some 160 TCR beta chains as cytomegalovirus-associated. Presence/absence analyses treated sequencing depth as roughly uniform across donors. The authors later linked a missense DCLRE1C variant to TCR beta V- and J-gene trimming. Generally TCR sequences proved uncommon, though certain public TCRs appeared in numerous donors.

To note about this clone: No antigen is known for it.

This CDR3 is 19 amino acids long. 13 Jbeta primers and 60 Vbeta primers were used for the PCR. Profiled with immunoSEQ multiplex PCR; TCRdb holds only in-frame clones, not every one. There are some 150,000 clones in the sample; around 82% occur only once, and around 10% lies in the top ten. This sequence originates from a man aged 50 to 60 in good health and CMV-seropositive. The chain combines TRBV21-1 with TRBJ1-4; TRBD1 is the table's D call, not checked against the DNA. TRBV21-1 constitutes a pseudogene. Material: PBMCs. CDR3 sequence (DNA): TGTGCCAGCAGCAAAGCGCTTTATACGGCACAGACCCAACGGGAAAAACTGTTTTTT. Its translation is CASSKALYTAQTQREKLFF.